These T cell receptor beta chains were read from a single sample in a study of OX40 agonist ivuxolimab in advanced cancers. Generated by immunoSEQ multiplex PCR, the TCRdb table keeps only in-frame clones and is missing some. This sample has roughly 62,000 clones, with about 88% found just once. The specimen was CD4+ or CD8+ T cells sorted from blood, collected in a trial of the OX40 agonist ivuxolimab. These TCRs come from an adult with an advanced solid tumor such as melanoma, head and neck, liver or kidney cancer. Both conserved end residues are part of each CDR3. D genes are given only for firm matches. The size entry is marked missing in some rows and otherwise reads once, few, many or a size class.

>TRBV5-1|.|.|TRBJ2-5
TGCGCCAGCAGTAAACGCGGGACGCTCGAACAAGGATGGTACTTC
CASSKRGTLEQGWYF
>TRBV6-5|TRBD1|.|TRBJ1-2
TGTGCCAGCAGTTCGGACAGGGACTATGGCTACACCTTC
CASSSDRDYGYTF
>TRBV19|.|.|TRBJ1-5
TGTGCCAGTAGTTGGGGAGGAGGGTCCCCTCAGCCCCAGCATTTT
CASSWGGGSPQPQHF
>TRBV2|TRBD1|.|TRBJ1-6
TGTGCCAGCTCGACAGGGTGGGAGTCACCCCTCCACTTT
CASSTGWESPLHF
>TRBV28|TRBD1|few|TRBJ2-1
TGTGCCAGCACCAAAGGTGGGGACAGCTCCTACAATGAGCAGTTCTTC
CASTKGGDSSYNEQFF
>TRBV28|.|.|TRBJ2-5
TGTGCCAGCAGACTCGGAGCTAGCCAAGAGACCCAGTACTTC
CASRLGASQETQYF
>TRBV11-2|.|once|TRBJ2-7
TGTGCCAGCAGCGTGACCCTCTACGAGCAGTACTTC
CASSVTLYEQYF
>TRBV9|TRBD1|.|TRBJ1-5
TGTGCCAGCAGCGAACAGGGGGCTCGGCAGCCCCAGCATTTT
CASSEQGARQPQHF
>TRBV27|TRBD1|.|TRBJ1-1
TGTGCCAGCATCCTCAGGGGGGCCGGGACTGAAGCTTTCTTT
CASILRGAGTEAFF
>TRBV5-4|TRBD2|few|TRBJ2-1
TGTGCCAGCAGCTTGGCACGACTAGCCAACAATGAGCAGTTCTTC
CASSLARLANNEQFF
>TRBV5-1|.|.|TRBJ2-3
TGCGCCAGCAGCTTAGGACAGTTTAGAACACACACCGATACGCAGTATTTT
CASSLGQFRTHTDTQYF
>TRBV30|.|.|TRBJ1-2
TGTGCCTGGAGTCCAGGAGGGTTTCGGGGCTACACCTTC
CAWSPGGFRGYTF
>TRBV7-9|TRBD1|.|TRBJ2-5
TGTGCCAGCACACGAGGGGGCGCCTTGGAGACCCAGTACTTC
CASTRGGALETQYF
>TRBV25-1|.|.|TRBJ2-7
TGTGCCAGCAGTGAAGGTGCCTACTACGAGCAGTACTTC
CASSEGAYYEQYF
>TRBV4-3|TRBD2|few|TRBJ2-1
TGCGCCAGCAGCCGGACTAGCGGGATGGGGAATGAGCAGTTCTTC
CASSRTSGMGNEQFF
>TRBV27|TRBD2|.|TRBJ2-7
TGTGCCAGCAGTATCCTTGCGCTAGCGGGAGGCTCCTCCTACGAGCAGTACTTC
CASSILALAGGSSYEQYF
>TRBV28|TRBD1|.|TRBJ2-1
TGTGCCAGCATACAGGGGGCGTTTCGGTTCTTC
CASIQGAFRFF
>TRBV6-4|TRBD2|few|TRBJ2-1
TGTGCCAGCAGTGACGGGGCGGGAGGAGGGTACAATGAGCAGTTCTTC
CASSDGAGGGYNEQFF
>TRBV4-1|.|.|TRBJ2-2
TGCGCCAGCAGCCAAGAAGGAGGGGGAGTAGGGGTCACCGGGGAGCTGTTTTTT
CASSQEGGGVGVTGELFF
>TRBV5-1|.|.|TRBJ2-1
TGCGCCAGCAGCTTACTAAGTCCCGATAATGAGCAGTTCTTC
CASSLLSPDNEQFF
>TRBV7-6|.|.|TRBJ2-7
TGTGCCAGCAGCTTCCGGCCTCCGACAGATTTAGCCTACGGAATCCTGTACGAGCAGTACTTC
CASSFRPPTDLAYGILYEQYF
>TRBV7-9|.|.|TRBJ2-3
TGTGCCAGCAGCCCGAGGGGAGATACGCAGTATTTT
CASSPRGDTQYF
>TRBV11-2|TRBD2|.|TRBJ2-2
TGTGCCAGCAGATTAGCGGGAGTCCGCACCGGGGAGCTGTTTTTT
CASRLAGVRTGELFF
>TRBV11-2|TRBD2|once|TRBJ2-1
TGTGCCAGCAGTAAGGAGCGGGGCAATGAGCAGTTCTTC
CASSKERGNEQFF
>TRBV5-4|TRBD2|.|TRBJ2-1
TGTGCCAGCAGCTTGGGCAGGGAGGGTGAGCAGTTCTTC
CASSLGREGEQFF
>TRBV10-3|TRBD2|.|TRBJ2-7
TGTGCCATCAGGACTAGCGGCACCTACGAGCAGTACTTC
CAIRTSGTYEQYF
>TRBV5-6|.|.|TRBJ2-2
TGTGCCAGCAGCCTCGGGTCCCCGAACACCGGGGAGCTGTTTTTT
CASSLGSPNTGELFF
>TRBV6-1|TRBD1|.|TRBJ2-4
TGTGCCAGCAGTCAAGGGACAGGGAAAAACATTCAGTACTTC
CASSQGTGKNIQYF
>TRBV27|.|.|TRBJ2-1
TGTGCCAGCAGTTTACCAGGGTATGAGCAGTTCTTC
CASSLPGYEQFF
>TRBV28|.|.|TRBJ1-5
TGTGCCAGCAGTTTAACTCGTTCCGCCGGGACCGCGACGCATTTT
CASSLTRSAGTATHF
>TRBV19|.|.|TRBJ2-2
TGTGCCAGTAGTATGACGATTTTCGGGACCGGGGAGCTGTTTTTT
CASSMTIFGTGELFF
>TRBV9|TRBD1|.|TRBJ2-7
TGTGCCAGCAGCGTCGCTACAGGGGGCGAGCAGTACTTC
CASSVATGGEQYF
>TRBV18|.|once|TRBJ2-7
TGTGCCAGCTCACCACGGGAGACAGTTCGTGAGGAGCAGTACTTC
CASSPRETVREEQYF